Listed below are T cell receptor beta chains from one sample, sequenced in a study of shared clonotypes between healthy human individuals. Sequencing used immunoSEQ multiplex PCR; TCRdb keeps in-frame clones, though not all of them. The sample lists 600,000 to 800,000 clones, roughly 72% seen once, with more than 1.5% in the top ten. The sequenced material came from memory CD4+ T cells sorted from blood. These TCRs come from a woman between 25 and 40 years old in good health. CDR3s include the opening cysteine and the closing phenylalanine or tryptophan. A D gene is named only where the DNA matches it firmly. The size entry is marked missing in some rows and otherwise reads once, few, many or a size class.

TRBD1	TRBV19	TRBJ1-5	.	TGTGCCAGTAGTAAGGGGACAGGCCCTTCCTCCAATCAGCCCCAGCATTTT	CASSKGTGPSSNQPQHF
.	TRBV4-1	TRBJ2-1	.	TGCGCCAGCAGCCAAGATACGGAAGGGGCTACCCTGGATGAGCAGTTCTTC	CASSQDTEGATLDEQFF
TRBD1	TRBV28	TRBJ1-5	once	TGTGCCAGCCGGGCGGGACAGGGGACTCAGCCCCAGCATTTT	CASRAGQGTQPQHF
.	TRBV27	TRBJ2-1	.	TGTGCCAGCAGGGACTCAGGCTCCTACAATGAGCAGTTCTTC	CASRDSGSYNEQFF
.	TRBV6-1	TRBJ2-7	.	TGTGCCAGCACCCTTACCTACGAGCAGTACTTC	CASTLTYEQYF
TRBD1	TRBV2	TRBJ2-3	.	TGTGCCAGCAGCATTACAGGGGGCACAGATACGCAGTATTTT	CASSITGGTDTQYF
TRBD2	TRBV19	TRBJ2-7	.	TGTGCCAGTAGTCCTCCCGGACTAGCGGGAGGCTACGAGCAGTACTTC	CASSPPGLAGGYEQYF
.	TRBV29-1	TRBJ2-3	.	TGCAGCGTGAGGCGGGTCGGCACCGCAGATACGCAGTATTTT	CSVRRVGTADTQYF
TRBD2	TRBV6-1	TRBJ2-1	once	TGTGCCAGCAGTGAAGCTGGGACTAGCGGACTCAATGAGCAGTTCTTC	CASSEAGTSGLNEQFF
TRBD2	TRBV7-2	TRBJ2-1	.	TGTGCCAGCAGCTTCCAGGGAGAGGGACTAGGGACCTACAATGAGCAGTTCTTC	CASSFQGEGLGTYNEQFF
.	TRBV9	TRBJ1-3	few	TGTGCCAGCAGCGTAGTTTCAGGGGAAAACACCATATATTTT	CASSVVSGENTIYF
.	TRBV4-2	TRBJ1-1	.	TGTGCCAGCAGCCAATTGGTAGAAACCGGCATGAACACTGAAGCTTTCTTT	CASSQLVETGMNTEAFF
.	TRBV6-5	TRBJ2-3	.	TGTGCCAGCAGCCCGATCTCGCGGGCCACAGATACGCAGTATTTT	CASSPISRATDTQYF
.	TRBV28	TRBJ2-1	.	TGTGCCAGCAGTTCCAGCAACGGCTTACGACAATACAATGAGCAGTTCTTC	CASSSSNGLRQYNEQFF
.	TRBV19	TRBJ2-6	.	TGTGCCAGTAGTATAGTAGACTTCTCTGGGGCCAACGTCCTGACTTTC	CASSIVDFSGANVLTF
.	TRBV25-1	TRBJ1-1	.	TGTGCCAGCAGTGAATGGGGGACGAACACTGAAGCTTTCTTT	CASSEWGTNTEAFF
TRBD1	TRBV7-8	TRBJ2-4	.	TGTGCCAGCAGCCCCGGACAGGGGAAGTACATTCAGTACTTC	CASSPGQGKYIQYF
.	TRBV6-1	TRBJ2-3	.	TGTGCCAGCAGTGAAGCGCCGACAGATACGCAGTATTTT	CASSEAPTDTQYF
.	TRBV4-1	TRBJ1-5	few	TGCGCCAGCAGCCCAATTGCCGGAGGACTCGCCTCCCAACATTTT	CASSPIAGGLASQHF
.	TRBV29-1	TRBJ2-4	.	TGCAGCGTTGAAGGGGGGGCCAAAAACATTCAGTACTTC	CSVEGGAKNIQYF
.	TRBV7-2	TRBJ2-1	.	TGTGCCAGCAGCCCAGACAGTCCCAAGGGGATTGAGCAGTTCTTC	CASSPDSPKGIEQFF
TRBD2	TRBV19	TRBJ2-7	.	TGTGCCAGTAGTACGACTAGCGGGATTCTCGAGCAGTACTTC	CASSTTSGILEQYF
.	TRBV29-1	TRBJ1-2	once	TGCAGCGTTGAACGAGGGGCTACCAGCTATGGCTACACCTTC	CSVERGATSYGYTF
.	TRBV7-2	TRBJ1-5	.	TGTGCCAGCAGCCCGGACAGCTTAAGCAATCAGCCCCAGCATTTT	CASSPDSLSNQPQHF
TRBD1	TRBV5-1	TRBJ1-1	.	TGCGCCAGCAGCTTGGGGGACAGGGAGACTGAAGCTTTCTTT	CASSLGDRETEAFF
.	TRBV11-2	TRBJ2-1	.	TGTGCCAGCAGCTTGCTGACTCGACTGTCCCGCGAGCAGTTCTTC	CASSLLTRLSREQFF
.	TRBV6-1	TRBJ2-5	once	TGTGCCAGCAGTAACAGGGAATTGAAAGAGACCCAGTACTTC	CASSNRELKETQYF
.	TRBV11-3	TRBJ2-7	.	TGTGCCAGCAGCGAAGGGCCCCAAAACCCCTACGAGCAGTACTTC	CASSEGPQNPYEQYF
TRBD1	TRBV28	TRBJ1-2	.	TGTGCCAGCAGGGGGGACAGGACCTATGGCTACACCTTC	CASRGDRTYGYTF
.	TRBV29-1	TRBJ1-2	.	TGCAGCGTTTCGCGGAGACTTACTAACTATGGCTACACCTTC	CSVSRRLTNYGYTF
.	TRBV9	TRBJ2-2	.	TGTGCCAGCAGCCCGCAGGGGCGGAACACCGGGGAGCTGTTTTTT	CASSPQGRNTGELFF
TRBD1	TRBV6-1	TRBJ2-7	.	TGTGCCAGCAGCCCGGGACAGGGGAGTTACTACGAGCAGTACTTC	CASSPGQGSYYEQYF
TRBD2	TRBV4-1	TRBJ2-2	.	TGCGCCAGCAGCCAAGATCCCTCGGGACTAGCGGGAGCAGACACCGGGGAGCTGTTTTTT	CASSQDPSGLAGADTGELFF
.	TRBV12-2	TRBJ2-3	.	TGTGCAAGTCGCTCCCGACAGGTTGCGCAGTATTTT	CASRSRQVAQYF
.	TRBV5-1	TRBJ1-2	many	TGCGCCAGCAGCTTGCAACAGGGAAGCGGCTACACCTTC	CASSLQQGSGYTF
.	TRBV28	TRBJ2-5	.	TGTGCCAGCAGTTTATCGACAGGAGGGAGTATAGGGACCCAGTACTTC	CASSLSTGGSIGTQYF
.	TRBV5-1	TRBJ2-7	.	TGCGCCAGCAGCTTGCGCGGGTCCGCCTACGAGCAGTACTTC	CASSLRGSAYEQYF
.	TRBV6-5	TRBJ2-7	.	TGTGCCAGCAGTTACGCTAGGGACTGGACCTACGAGCAGTACTTC	CASSYARDWTYEQYF
.	TRBV27	TRBJ1-4	.	TGTGCCAGCAGTCCATCCTTGGGGGCGACAGCAGATCATGCAACTAATGAAAAACTGTTTTTT	CASSPSLGATADHATNEKLFF
TRBD2	TRBV5-1	TRBJ2-7	.	TGCGCCAGCAGCCCACTAGCGGGAGACTCCTACGAGCAGTACTTC	CASSPLAGDSYEQYF
.	TRBV10-3	TRBJ2-7	.	TGTGCCATCAGTGATACAGGTTACGAGCAGTACTTC	CAISDTGYEQYF
TRBD2	TRBV9	TRBJ2-1	.	TGTGCCAGCAGCGTAGCGGGGACTAGCGGGATGGGTGAGCAGTTCTTC	CASSVAGTSGMGEQFF